The 7 T cell receptor beta chains listed next were all sequenced from one sample in a study of CD4 and CD8 cells across lung adenocarcinoma regions. TCRdb called the PCR reads again in MiXCR, with one record for every CDR3 protein. The data show about 23,000 distinct CDR3 sequences, with under 65% seen just once and around a fifth held by the top ten. Material for sequencing was CD4+ T cells from the center of a lung tumor. All receptors come from a male donor with lung adenocarcinoma. The CD4 and CD8 labels of this study may be unreliable.

On this clonotype: The junction departs from the called germline gene at one end, perhaps through a read error. V usage is TRBV6-1 and J usage is TRBJ2-1, with D perhaps TRBD1 (6 bases). The germline V gene encodes CDR1 MNHNS and CDR2 SASEGT. CDR3 length equals 13 residues. CDR3 DNA sequence: TGTGCCAGCAGTGAAGCGCTTTGGGGGCTAGGGGACTTC. It translates to CASSEALWGLGDF.

The table lists this clonotype with many counts. This rearrangement joins TRBV7-3 to TRBJ2-1; 8 bases match TRBD2. The V gene end was trimmed by 5 bases and the J gene end by 12 bases; junction bases not matched to a gene: 9. The CDR3 is made up of 13 amino acids. Per germline, CDR1 SGHTA and CDR2 FQGTGA. The CDR3 nucleotides read TGTGCCAGCAGCGCCGTACTTGCGGGAGGGCAGTTCTTC. It translates to CASSAVLAGGQFF.

The genes are TRBV6-1 and TRBJ2-2; D is unresolved. The CDR3 has 13 residues. The V gene's germline CDR1 is MNHNS and CDR2 SASEGT. The V and J ends lost 9 bases and 11 bases respectively, with 19 bases between them. CDR3 in DNA: TGTGCCAGGGGTGGTGCGACCAGCGATGAGCTGTTTTTT. Amino acid sequence: CARGGATSDELFF.

This clonotype was picked up a small number of times. The chain uses TRBV6-1 and TRBJ1-4; possible D gene TRBD1, 6 bases. The CDR3 contains 17 residues. Deletions cut 3 bases from V and 2 bases from J, with 16 bases between. Germline V gene lookup returns CDR1 MNHNS and CDR2 SASEGT. The CDR3 spells CASSEVVVRGTNEKLFF. The DNA for the CDR3 is TGTGCCAGCAGTGAGGTCGTGGTGAGGGGGACTAATGAAAAACTGTTTTTT.

This clonotype has a count of ten or more. J is TRBJ1-2 and V is TRBV6-1, with 7 bases matching TRBD1. The CDR3 is 15 residues long. Trimming removed 0 bases from V and 2 bases from J; junction bases left unmatched: 3. Germline V lookup: CDR1 MNHNS, CDR2 SASEGT. The CDR3 loop reads CASSEAGRGNYGYTF. The CDR3 DNA is TGTGCCAGCAGTGAAGCCGGCAGGGGGAACTATGGCTACACCTTC.

The rearrangement links TRBV6-1 to TRBJ2-3, with D unresolved. Germline CDR1 is MNHNS and CDR2 is SASEGT. This CDR3 spans 15 amino acids. V gave up 9 bases and J gave up 11 bases, with 27 bases separating them. The CDR3 bases are TGTGCCAGGAGCCTCCAGGCCGTAATCACAGATGAGCAGTATTTT. Translation: CARSLQAVITDEQYF.

This clonotype was recorded many times. The chain uses TRBV20-1 and TRBJ2-3; tentatively, D is TRBD1 (6 bases). CDR1 is DFQATT and CDR2 is SNEGSKA in the germline V gene (reference sequence). Trimming left V 2 bases short and J 2 bases short, with 14 bases between. The CDR3 spans 15 residues. Here the CDR3 DNA reads TGCAGTGCTAGACCTGTCAGGGGAGTCACAGATACGCAGTATTTT. Amino acid sequence: CSARPVRGVTDTQYF.